This is a list of T cell receptor beta chains from one sample in a study of tumor-infiltrating lymphocytes in primary liver carcinoma. TCRdb passed the multiplex PCR reads through MiXCR, listing each CDR3 protein once. The repertoire includes 150,000 to 200,000 distinct CDR3 sequences, about 60% of them detected once, and around 68% sits in the top ten. The sequenced sample consisted of peripheral blood. The receptors here all came from a man between 35 and 55 years old with primary liver carcinoma and hepatitis B virus infection. The CDR3 runs from the conserved cysteine through the conserved F or W. Each record gives: V gene, clone size, D gene, J gene, CDR3 protein, CDR3 DNA. A D gene is named only where the DNA matches it firmly. Some rows have no size entry. The others give once, few or many, or a class for an expanded clone.

v_gene: TRBV19; abundance: .; d_gene: .; j_gene: TRBJ2-7; CDR3aa: CASAKDVRSYEQYF; CDR3nt: TGTGCCAGCGCCAAGGATGTAAGGTCCTACGAGCAGTACTTC
v_gene: TRBV10-3; abundance: .; d_gene: TRBD1; j_gene: TRBJ1-3; CDR3aa: CAIRPSGTASGDNIYF; CDR3nt: TGTGCCATCCGTCCCTCGGGGACAGCCTCTGGAGACAACATATATTTT
v_gene: TRBV10-3; abundance: .; d_gene: TRBD2; j_gene: TRBJ2-1; CDR3aa: CAITSGNYNELFF; CDR3nt: TGTGCCATCACGAGCGGGAACTACAATGAGCTGTTCTTC
v_gene: TRBV6-1; abundance: few; d_gene: TRBD1; j_gene: TRBJ1-4; CDR3aa: CASRPFYFSRDSEKLFF; CDR3nt: TGTGCCAGCAGACCTTTCTACTTTTCCCGGGACAGTGAAAAACTGTTTTTT
v_gene: TRBV6-6; abundance: few; d_gene: .; j_gene: TRBJ2-2; CDR3aa: CASSYKAFGELFF; CDR3nt: TGTGCCAGCAGTTATAAGGCTTTCGGGGAGCTGTTTTTT
v_gene: TRBV6-2/TRBV6-3; abundance: .; d_gene: TRBD2; j_gene: TRBJ2-1; CDR3aa: CASRDPLAGWKALF; CDR3nt: TGTGCCAGCAGAGATCCACTAGCGGGATGGAAGGCCCTCTTC
v_gene: TRBV11-2; abundance: once; d_gene: TRBD2; j_gene: TRBJ2-1; CDR3aa: CDSSSRGTRDNEQFF; CDR3nt: TGTGACAGCAGCTCCCGCGGGACTAGGGACAATGAGCAGTTCTTC
v_gene: TRBV4-1; abundance: .; d_gene: .; j_gene: TRBJ2-7; CDR3aa: CASSQMQGSYEQYF; CDR3nt: TGCGCCAGCAGCCAAATGCAGGGCTCCTATGAGCAGTACTTC
v_gene: TRBV6-5; abundance: .; d_gene: TRBD1; j_gene: TRBJ2-1; CDR3aa: CASSYSSGTGGNEQFF; CDR3nt: TGTGCCAGCAGTTACTCCTCCGGGACAGGGGGTAATGAGCAGTTCTTC
v_gene: TRBV7-8; abundance: .; d_gene: TRBD2; j_gene: TRBJ2-1; CDR3aa: CASSFPPFRHASGSWNEQFF; CDR3nt: TGTGCCAGCAGCTTCCCCCCATTTCGACATGCTAGCGGGAGTTGGAATGAGCAGTTCTTC
v_gene: TRBV12-3/TRBV12-4; abundance: .; d_gene: .; j_gene: TRBJ1-5; CDR3aa: CASSSFDQPQHF; CDR3nt: TGTGCCAGCAGTTCCTTCGATCAGCCCCAGCATTTT
v_gene: TRBV6-5; abundance: .; d_gene: .; j_gene: TRBJ2-7; CDR3aa: CASSYKPWGSGEQYF; CDR3nt: TGTGCCAGCAGTTACAAGCCCTGGGGATCGGGCGAGCAGTACTTC
v_gene: TRBV6-2/TRBV6-3; abundance: .; d_gene: .; j_gene: TRBJ2-7; CDR3aa: CATRQLSYEQYF; CDR3nt: TGTGCCACCCGACAGTTGTCCTACGAGCAGTACTTC
v_gene: TRBV21-1; abundance: .; d_gene: .; j_gene: TRBJ2-3; CDR3aa: CASSTNRAGRTDTQYF; CDR3nt: TGTGCCAGCAGCACGAACAGGGCGGGGAGGACAGATACGCAGTATTTT
v_gene: TRBV11-2; abundance: once; d_gene: .; j_gene: TRBJ1-2; CDR3aa: CASSLSPKRVRGYTF; CDR3nt: TGTGCAAGCAGCCTATCCCCTAAGAGGGTCCGTGGCTACACCTTC
v_gene: TRBV10-3; abundance: .; d_gene: .; j_gene: TRBJ2-3; CDR3aa: CAISEGAGRTDTQYF; CDR3nt: TGTGCCATCAGTGAAGGAGCGGGCCGCACAGATACGCAGTATTTT
v_gene: TRBV7-8; abundance: .; d_gene: .; j_gene: TRBJ2-2; CDR3aa: CASSVPGLHTGELFF; CDR3nt: TGTGCCAGCAGCGTTCCGGGACTTCACACCGGGGAGCTGTTTTTT
v_gene: TRBV11-2; abundance: .; d_gene: .; j_gene: TRBJ2-4; CDR3aa: CASSSAPPTSLAKNIQYF; CDR3nt: TGTGCCAGCAGCTCCGCGCCTCCTACTAGCCTAGCCAAAAACATTCAGTACTTC
v_gene: TRBV29-1; abundance: many; d_gene: TRBD1; j_gene: TRBJ2-5; CDR3aa: CSVVFVEFGTDFQETQYF; CDR3nt: TGCAGCGTTGTCTTCGTGGAATTTGGGACAGATTTTCAAGAGACCCAGTACTTC
v_gene: TRBV6-1; abundance: .; d_gene: TRBD1; j_gene: TRBJ1-2; CDR3aa: CASSVDREDYTF; CDR3nt: TGTGCCAGCAGTGTGGACAGGGAGGACTACACCTTC
v_gene: TRBV28; abundance: .; d_gene: .; j_gene: TRBJ1-4; CDR3aa: CASSLGRAHNEKLLF; CDR3nt: TGTGCCAGCAGTTTAGGACGGGCCCATAATGAAAAACTGCTTTTT
v_gene: TRBV15; abundance: once; d_gene: .; j_gene: TRBJ1-5; CDR3aa: CATSNPRALQHF; CDR3nt: TGTGCCACCAGCAACCCGAGGGCGCTCCAGCATTTT
v_gene: TRBV6-1; abundance: .; d_gene: .; j_gene: TRBJ1-2; CDR3aa: CASSDSGTPRNHGYTF; CDR3nt: TGTGCCAGCAGTGACTCCGGGACACCCAGAAACCATGGCTACACCTTC
v_gene: TRBV11-2; abundance: .; d_gene: .; j_gene: TRBJ2-3; CDR3aa: CANSRQWATDTQYF; CDR3nt: TGTGCCAACAGTAGACAGTGGGCCACAGATACGCAGTATTTT
v_gene: TRBV4-1; abundance: .; d_gene: TRBD2; j_gene: TRBJ2-7; CDR3aa: CASSQGLAGYYEQYF; CDR3nt: TGCGCCAGCAGCCAGGGACTAGCGGGATACTACGAGCAGTACTTC
v_gene: TRBV30; abundance: .; d_gene: TRBD1; j_gene: TRBJ2-7; CDR3aa: CAWSATGTGGSEQYF; CDR3nt: TGTGCCTGGAGTGCGACCGGGACAGGGGGAAGCGAGCAGTACTTC
v_gene: TRBV28; abundance: .; d_gene: .; j_gene: TRBJ1-2; CDR3aa: CASSYISSGYGYTF; CDR3nt: TGTGCCAGCAGTTATATCAGTTCGGGCTATGGCTACACCTTC
v_gene: TRBV1; abundance: .; d_gene: .; j_gene: TRBJ2-7; CDR3aa: CTSSPPLAGTLRVEQYF; CDR3nt: TGCACCAGCAGCCCCCCACTCGCCGGGACTTTGCGGGTCGAGCAGTACTTC
v_gene: TRBV5-1; abundance: once; d_gene: TRBD2; j_gene: TRBJ2-3; CDR3aa: CASSLSPQREVLADTQYF; CDR3nt: TGCGCCAGCAGCTTGAGCCCGCAACGGGAGGTACTAGCAGATACGCAGTATTTT
v_gene: TRBV7-9; abundance: .; d_gene: .; j_gene: TRBJ1-1; CDR3aa: CASSLGQNAEAFF; CDR3nt: TGTGCCAGCAGCTTAGGTCAGAACGCTGAAGCTTTCTTT
v_gene: TRBV14; abundance: .; d_gene: TRBD2; j_gene: TRBJ2-2; CDR3aa: CASSQLGLAGVPGELLF; CDR3nt: TGTGCCAGCAGCCAACTTGGACTAGCGGGAGTTCCCGGGGAGCTGTTATTT
v_gene: TRBV6-5; abundance: few; d_gene: TRBD1; j_gene: TRBJ1-6; CDR3aa: CASSRQGRTPLHF; CDR3nt: TGTGCCAGCAGTAGACAGGGGAGGACACCCCTCCACTTT
v_gene: TRBV7-9; abundance: .; d_gene: .; j_gene: TRBJ2-2; CDR3aa: CTSGRSQVNIGELFF; CDR3nt: TGTACCAGCGGCCGGTCGCAGGTGAACATCGGGGAGCTGTTTTTT
v_gene: TRBV11-1; abundance: .; d_gene: .; j_gene: TRBJ2-5; CDR3aa: CANSIVKGGQLHGTQYF; CDR3nt: TGTGCCAACAGCATAGTAAAAGGCGGACAGCTCCACGGGACCCAGTACTTC
v_gene: TRBV6-1; abundance: .; d_gene: .; j_gene: TRBJ2-5; CDR3aa: CASSEGPGETQYF; CDR3nt: TGTGCCAGCAGTGAAGGGCCAGGAGAGACCCAGTACTTC
v_gene: TRBV11-3; abundance: many; d_gene: .; j_gene: TRBJ2-3; CDR3aa: CASSSSQGVAGETDTQYF; CDR3nt: TGTGCCAGCAGCTCATCGCAGGGGGTGGCGGGAGAAACAGATACGCAGTATTTT
v_gene: TRBV5-1; abundance: .; d_gene: TRBD1; j_gene: TRBJ2-5; CDR3aa: CASSLSPAGGYETQYF; CDR3nt: TGCGCCAGCAGCTTGTCCCCGGCAGGGGGCTATGAGACCCAGTACTTC
v_gene: TRBV11-3; abundance: .; d_gene: TRBD2; j_gene: TRBJ2-1; CDR3aa: CASSPGLAGVYNEQFF; CDR3nt: TGTGCCAGCAGCCCTGGACTAGCGGGAGTCTACAATGAGCAGTTCTTC
v_gene: TRBV11-3; abundance: .; d_gene: TRBD2; j_gene: TRBJ2-1; CDR3aa: CVSSSPGLGSNEQFF; CDR3nt: TGTGTCAGCAGCTCCCCGGGACTAGGGTCTAATGAGCAGTTCTTC
v_gene: TRBV24-1; abundance: .; d_gene: .; j_gene: TRBJ2-3; CDR3aa: CATSDPAGGTDTQYF; CDR3nt: TGTGCCACCAGTGATCCGGCAGGGGGCACAGATACGCAGTATTTT
v_gene: TRBV29-1; abundance: many; d_gene: .; j_gene: TRBJ2-5; CDR3aa: CSVSGVRRQETQYF; CDR3nt: TGCAGCGTCTCAGGGGTCCGACGTCAAGAGACCCAGTACTTC
v_gene: TRBV13; abundance: .; d_gene: .; j_gene: TRBJ1-5; CDR3aa: CASSLAGSRPGDTQHF; CDR3nt: TGTGCCAGCAGCTTAGCGGGGTCCCGCCCGGGAGATACGCAGCATTTT
v_gene: TRBV29-1; abundance: .; d_gene: .; j_gene: TRBJ2-1; CDR3aa: CSVEEPFEMVGPNEQFF; CDR3nt: TGCAGCGTTGAAGAGCCCTTCGAAATGGTAGGGCCAAATGAGCAGTTCTTC
v_gene: TRBV7-8; abundance: few; d_gene: .; j_gene: TRBJ2-1; CDR3aa: CASSLGAAGGDEQFF; CDR3nt: TGTGCCAGCAGCTTAGGAGCTGCCGGGGGAGATGAGCAGTTCTTC
v_gene: TRBV11-2; abundance: .; d_gene: .; j_gene: TRBJ1-1; CDR3aa: CANSLANTEAFF; CDR3nt: TGTGCCAACAGCTTAGCGAACACTGAAGCTTTCTTT
v_gene: TRBV13; abundance: .; d_gene: .; j_gene: TRBJ1-1; CDR3aa: CASSVGRTEGFF; CDR3nt: TGTGCCAGCAGCGTAGGGAGGACTGAAGGTTTCTTT
v_gene: TRBV11-2; abundance: .; d_gene: .; j_gene: TRBJ1-2; CDR3aa: CARSLRDSYGYTF; CDR3nt: TGTGCCCGCAGCTTACGAGACAGCTATGGCTACACCTTC
v_gene: TRBV29-1; abundance: .; d_gene: .; j_gene: TRBJ1-5; CDR3aa: CSVGGAAHQPQHF; CDR3nt: TGCAGCGTCGGGGGGGCAGCTCATCAGCCCCAGCATTTT
v_gene: TRBV5-5; abundance: .; d_gene: TRBD1; j_gene: TRBJ2-1; CDR3aa: CASSSGGTGGWNEQFF; CDR3nt: TGTGCCAGCAGCTCGGGCGGGACAGGGGGATGGAATGAGCAGTTCTTC
v_gene: TRBV4-2; abundance: few; d_gene: TRBD1; j_gene: TRBJ1-2; CDR3aa: CASSYETQGQGAVGYTF; CDR3nt: TGTGCCAGCAGCTATGAGACCCAAGGACAGGGGGCAGTGGGCTACACCTTC